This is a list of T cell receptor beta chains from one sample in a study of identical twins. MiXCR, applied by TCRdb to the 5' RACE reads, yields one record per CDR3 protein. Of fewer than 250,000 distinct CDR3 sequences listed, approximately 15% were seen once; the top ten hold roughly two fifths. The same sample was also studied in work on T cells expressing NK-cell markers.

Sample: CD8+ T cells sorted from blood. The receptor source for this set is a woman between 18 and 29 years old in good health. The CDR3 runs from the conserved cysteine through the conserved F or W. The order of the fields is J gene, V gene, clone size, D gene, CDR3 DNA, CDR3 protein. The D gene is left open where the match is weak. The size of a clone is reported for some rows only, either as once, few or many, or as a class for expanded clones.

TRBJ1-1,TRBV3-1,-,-,TGTGCCAGCAGCCAAGGGAGGGGGGGGAACACTGAAGCTTTCTTT,CASSQGRGGNTEAFF
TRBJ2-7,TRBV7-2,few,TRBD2,TGTGCCAGCAGCTTTACCGGGACTAAGGTTTACGAGCAGTACTTC,CASSFTGTKVYEQYF
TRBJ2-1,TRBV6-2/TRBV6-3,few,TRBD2,TGTGCCAGCAGTTTCGCTAGCGGGACCGAGCAGTTCTTC,CASSFASGTEQFF
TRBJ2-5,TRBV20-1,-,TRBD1,TGCAGTGCATGGACAGGGGGCGAGGGGGAGACCCAGTACTTC,CSAWTGGEGETQYF
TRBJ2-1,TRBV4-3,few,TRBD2,TGCGCCAGCAGCCAAGGGGGGACTAGCCGGTTCTTC,CASSQGGTSRFF
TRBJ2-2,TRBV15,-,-,TGTGCCACCTTCGGAGCTCCCGGGGAGCTGTTTTTT,CATFGAPGELFF
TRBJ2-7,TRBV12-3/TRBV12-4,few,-,TGTGCCAGCAGTTTACTAGGGAGATACGAGCAGTACTTC,CASSLLGRYEQYF
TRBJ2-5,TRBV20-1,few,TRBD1,TGCAGTGCCCCCAGGGGGCCCCCAGAGACCCAGTACTTC,CSAPRGPPETQYF
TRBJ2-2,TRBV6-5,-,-,TGTGCCAGCAGTTACTCGATTCCCGGCGGGGAGCTGTTTTTT,CASSYSIPGGELFF
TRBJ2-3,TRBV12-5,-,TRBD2,TGTGCTAGTGGTTTGTCCGGGGGGGACCCAGATACGCAGTATTTT,CASGLSGGDPDTQYF
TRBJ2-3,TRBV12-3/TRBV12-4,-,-,TGTGCCAGCAGTTTGGGGCCGGGGGAAGATACGCAGTATTTT,CASSLGPGEDTQYF
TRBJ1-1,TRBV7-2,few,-,TGTGCCAGCAGCTTGTTCCCGGGGGACACTGAAGCTTTCTTT,CASSLFPGDTEAFF
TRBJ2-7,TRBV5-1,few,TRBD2,TGCGCCAGCAGCTTGGCTAGCGGGGTTAACGAGCAGTACTTC,CASSLASGVNEQYF
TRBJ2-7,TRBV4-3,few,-,TGCGCCAGCAGCCAAGTTCCTGGGAGTTCCTACGAGCAGTACTTC,CASSQVPGSSYEQYF
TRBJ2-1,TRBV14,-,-,TGTGCCAGCAGCCAAGATACGGCGTACAATGAGCAGTTCTTC,CASSQDTAYNEQFF
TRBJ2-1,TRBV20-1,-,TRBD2,TGCAGTGCTATTAGCGGGAGGGATTACAATGAGCAGTTCTTC,CSAISGRDYNEQFF
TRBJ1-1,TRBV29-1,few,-,TGCAGCGGTGTACAGGGAAACACTGAAGCTTTCTTT,CSGVQGNTEAFF
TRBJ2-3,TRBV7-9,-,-,TGTGCCAGCAGCTTAGCAGACACCCGCACAGATACGCAGTATTTT,CASSLADTRTDTQYF
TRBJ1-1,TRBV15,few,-,TGTGCCACCAGCAGAAGCTACAACACTGAAGCTTTCTTT,CATSRSYNTEAFF
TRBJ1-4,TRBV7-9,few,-,TGTGCCAGCACACGGGGGAATTTTAGGCAGGATAATGAAAAACTGTTTTTT,CASTRGNFRQDNEKLFF
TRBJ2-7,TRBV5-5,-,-,TGTGCCAGCAGCCATGGGCGACCCCTCTACGAGCAGTACTTC,CASSHGRPLYEQYF
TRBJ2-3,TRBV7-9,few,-,TGTGCCAGCAGCCCCGGGACTTCGAACACAGATACGCAGTATTTT,CASSPGTSNTDTQYF
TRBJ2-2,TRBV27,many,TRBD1,TGTGCCAGCAGTTTTACCGGGACAGGGGCGGGGGAGCTGTTTTTT,CASSFTGTGAGELFF
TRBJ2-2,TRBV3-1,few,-,TGTGCCAGCAGCCCGGTCGGGACCCTCGCCAAGGAGCTGTTTTTT,CASSPVGTLAKELFF
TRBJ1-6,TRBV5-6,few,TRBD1,TGTGCCAGCAGCTTTGGGACAGGGGCCTCACCCCTCCACTTT,CASSFGTGASPLHF
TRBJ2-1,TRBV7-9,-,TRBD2,TGTGCCAGCAGTCAACATAGCGGGAGGGCCTCCTACAATGAGCAGTTCTTC,CASSQHSGRASYNEQFF
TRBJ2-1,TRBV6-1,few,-,TGTGCCAGCAGATGGAGCGGGACAAACAATGAGCAGTTCTTC,CASRWSGTNNEQFF
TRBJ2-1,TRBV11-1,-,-,TGTGCCAGCAGCCCTCCCCCCGACTCTAGATTCCTCTACAATGAGCAGTTCTTC,CASSPPPDSRFLYNEQFF
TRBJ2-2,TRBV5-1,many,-,TGCGCCAGCAGCTTGGGGCGGCTTACGAACACCGGGGAGCTGTTTTTT,CASSLGRLTNTGELFF
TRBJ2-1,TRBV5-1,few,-,TGCGCCAGCAGCTGGGTCGGGGTTACTATTGGTTACAATGAGCAGTTCTTC,CASSWVGVTIGYNEQFF
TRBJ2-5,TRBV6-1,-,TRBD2,TGTGCCAGCAGTGAAGCCGGGGCGGGAGTCGGGGAGACCCAGTACTTC,CASSEAGAGVGETQYF
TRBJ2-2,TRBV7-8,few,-,TGTGCCAGCAGCCCGCGCCTTCTAGCGCCCTCAGATCCCGGGGAGCTGTTTTTT,CASSPRLLAPSDPGELFF
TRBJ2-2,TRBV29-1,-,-,TGCAGCGCTCAGGGGACCGGGGAGCTGTTTTTT,CSAQGTGELFF
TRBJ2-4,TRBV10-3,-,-,TGTGCCACGGAGGGACCTAAAAACATTCAGTACTTC,CATEGPKNIQYF
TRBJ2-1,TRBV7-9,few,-,TGTGCCAGCAGCCCCCCCCGCTCGTACAATGAGCAGTTCTTC,CASSPPRSYNEQFF
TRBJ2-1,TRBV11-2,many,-,TGTGCCAGCAGCCCCTCTGGGGAGCAGTTCTTC,CASSPSGEQFF
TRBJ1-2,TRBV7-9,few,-,TGTGCCAGCAGCTTAGGTCGTCCAGATACTAACTATGGCTACACCTTC,CASSLGRPDTNYGYTF
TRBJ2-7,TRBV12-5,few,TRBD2,TGTGCTAGTGGTTTGGTACAGCTAGCGGGATTTCCCTACGAGCAGTACTTC,CASGLVQLAGFPYEQYF
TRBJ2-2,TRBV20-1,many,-,TGCAGTGCTAAGGAAACCGGGGAGCTGTTTTTT,CSAKETGELFF
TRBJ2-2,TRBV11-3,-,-,TGTGCCAGCAGCCAAGGGGGACGGATTAACACCGGGGAGCTGTTTTTT,CASSQGGRINTGELFF
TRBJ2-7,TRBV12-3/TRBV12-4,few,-,TGTGCCAGCACCCCTTTTGGGAGTGGATACGGCTTCTACGAGCAGTACTTC,CASTPFGSGYGFYEQYF
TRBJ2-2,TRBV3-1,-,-,TGTGCCAGCAGCCAAGTTAGTTCAAGCACCGGGGAGCTGTTTTTT,CASSQVSSSTGELFF